The rows below give T cell receptor beta chains drawn from one sample of a study of cytomegalovirus exposure and HLA in healthy donors. Repertoires were generated with immunoSEQ multiplex PCR, while TCRdb's copy carries only in-frame clones and drops some. Of 180,000 or so clones listed, around 86% are singletons. The sequencing sample was made of PBMCs. These receptors originate from a man between 18 and 35 years old in good health and CMV-seropositive. The CDR3 runs from the conserved cysteine through the conserved F or W. Each record gives: D gene, J gene, V gene, CDR3 protein, CDR3 DNA. The D gene is left open where the match is weak.

D: TRBD1
J: TRBJ2-7
V: TRBV9
CDR3: CASSVAPDRDYEQYF
DNA: TGTGCCAGCAGCGTAGCTCCGGACAGGGATTACGAGCAGTACTTC

D: TRBD2
J: TRBJ2-5
V: TRBV5-4
CDR3: CASSFRVAGAQETQYF
DNA: TGTGCCAGCAGCTTTAGGGTAGCGGGAGCTCAAGAGACCCAGTACTTC

D: NA
J: TRBJ1-5
V: TRBV7-2
CDR3: CASSPRTGQPQHF
DNA: TGTGCCAGCAGCCCACGAACAGGGCAGCCCCAGCATTTT

D: NA
J: TRBJ2-7
V: TRBV7-9
CDR3: CASSLVGTSNEQYF
DNA: TGTGCCAGCAGCTTAGTAGGGACAAGCAACGAGCAGTACTTC

D: NA
J: TRBJ1-1
V: TRBV27
CDR3: CASSQGASSTEAFF
DNA: TGTGCCAGCAGCCAAGGGGCGAGTAGTACTGAAGCTTTCTTT

D: NA
J: TRBJ2-1
V: TRBV27
CDR3: CASSLYRTPEPDEQFF
DNA: TGTGCCAGCAGTTTATACCGGACTCCAGAGCCAGATGAGCAGTTCTTC

D: NA
J: TRBJ2-2
V: TRBV9
CDR3: CASSVDGTGAGELFF
DNA: TGTGCCAGCAGCGTAGATGGGACTGGCGCCGGGGAGCTGTTTTTT

D: TRBD2
J: TRBJ2-5
V: TRBV29-1
CDR3: CSVGPSGRADGRETQYF
DNA: TGCAGCGTGGGCCCTAGCGGGAGGGCCGACGGAAGAGAGACCCAGTACTTC

D: TRBD1
J: TRBJ1-4
V: TRBV4-3
CDR3: CASSQDRGQGNEKLFF
DNA: TGCGCCAGCAGCCAAGACCGGGGACAGGGGAATGAAAAACTGTTTTTT

D: TRBD2
J: TRBJ2-1
V: TRBV7-9
CDR3: CASSFRGLVNNEQFF
DNA: TGTGCCAGCAGCTTCAGAGGACTAGTTAACAATGAGCAGTTCTTC

D: TRBD1
J: TRBJ1-4
V: TRBV4-3
CDR3: CASSQDMGTGGEKLFF
DNA: TGCGCCAGCAGCCAAGATATGGGGACAGGCGGTGAAAAACTGTTTTTT